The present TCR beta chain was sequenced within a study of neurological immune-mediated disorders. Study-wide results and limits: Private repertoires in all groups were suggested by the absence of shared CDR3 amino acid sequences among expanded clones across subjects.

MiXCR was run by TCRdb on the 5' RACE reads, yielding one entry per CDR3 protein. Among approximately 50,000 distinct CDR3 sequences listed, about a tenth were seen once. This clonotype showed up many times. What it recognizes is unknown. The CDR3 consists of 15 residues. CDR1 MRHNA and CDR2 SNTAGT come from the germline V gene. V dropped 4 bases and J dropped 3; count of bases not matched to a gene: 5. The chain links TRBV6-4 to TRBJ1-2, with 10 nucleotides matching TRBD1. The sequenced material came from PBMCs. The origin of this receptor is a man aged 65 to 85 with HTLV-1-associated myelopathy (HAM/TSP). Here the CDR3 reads CASSVPGTGDYGYTF. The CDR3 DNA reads TGTGCCAGCAGTGTCCCCGGGACAGGGGACTATGGCTACACCTTC.